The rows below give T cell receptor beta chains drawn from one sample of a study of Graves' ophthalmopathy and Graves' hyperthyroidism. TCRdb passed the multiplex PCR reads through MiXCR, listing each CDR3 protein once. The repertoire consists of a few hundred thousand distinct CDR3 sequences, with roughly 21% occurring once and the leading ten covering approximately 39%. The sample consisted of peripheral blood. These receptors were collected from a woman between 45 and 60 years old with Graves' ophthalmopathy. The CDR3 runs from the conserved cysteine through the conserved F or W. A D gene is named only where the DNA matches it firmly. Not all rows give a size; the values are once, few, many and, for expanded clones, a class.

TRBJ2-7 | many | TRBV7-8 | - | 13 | CASSYHTPYEQYF | TGTGCCAGCAGCTACCATACGCCGTACGAGCAGTACTTC
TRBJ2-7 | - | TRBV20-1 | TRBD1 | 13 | CSASSGGGYEQYF | TGCAGTGCTTCTTCAGGGGGCGGGTACGAGCAGTACTTC
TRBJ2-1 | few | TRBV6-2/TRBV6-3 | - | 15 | CASRRGDSSYNEQFF | TGTGCCAGCAGACGAGGTGATAGCTCCTACAATGAGCAGTTCTTC
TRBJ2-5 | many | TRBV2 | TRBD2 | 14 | CASRELAYGETQYF | TGTGCCAGCAGGGAACTAGCGTATGGGGAGACCCAGTACTTC
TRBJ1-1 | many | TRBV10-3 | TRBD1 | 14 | CAIIPGQGSTEAFF | TGTGCCATCATTCCGGGACAGGGAAGCACTGAAGCTTTCTTT
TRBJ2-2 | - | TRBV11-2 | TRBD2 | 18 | CASSLVIGPSGSPRELFF | TGTGCCAGCAGCTTAGTCATCGGGCCTAGCGGGAGCCCCAGGGAGCTGTTTTTT
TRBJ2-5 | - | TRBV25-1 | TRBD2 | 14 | CASSEAGGPQTQYF | TGTGCCAGCAGTGAGGCGGGAGGGCCGCAGACCCAGTACTTC
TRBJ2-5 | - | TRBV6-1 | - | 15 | CASLGWDWTRKTQYF | TGTGCCAGCTTAGGGTGGGACTGGACTCGGAAGACCCAGTACTTC
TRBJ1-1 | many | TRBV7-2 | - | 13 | CASSLDSMVEAFF | TGTGCCAGCAGCTTAGATAGCATGGTTGAAGCTTTCTTT
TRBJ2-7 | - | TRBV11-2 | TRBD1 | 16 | CASSFPPGQGSGEQYF | TGTGCCAGCAGCTTCCCTCCGGGACAGGGTAGTGGCGAGCAGTACTTC
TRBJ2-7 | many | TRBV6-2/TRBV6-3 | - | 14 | CASSLTRGKGEQYF | TGTGCCAGCAGTTTAACCAGGGGAAAGGGCGAGCAGTACTTC
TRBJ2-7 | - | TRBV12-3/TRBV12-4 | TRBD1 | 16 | CASSSSQGAVPYEQYF | TGTGCCAGCAGTTCTTCTCAGGGGGCGGTTCCATACGAGCAGTACTTC
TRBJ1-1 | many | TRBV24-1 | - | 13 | CATSDRGPSGAFF | TGTGCCACCAGTGACCGTGGACCCAGCGGAGCTTTCTTT
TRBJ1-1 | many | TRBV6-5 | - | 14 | CASSYSQKNTEAFF | TGTGCCAGCAGTTACTCGCAGAAGAACACTGAAGCTTTCTTT
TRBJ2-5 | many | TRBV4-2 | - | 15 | CASSQERTKGETQYF | TGTGCCAGCAGCCAAGAGAGGACTAAAGGAGAGACCCAGTACTTC
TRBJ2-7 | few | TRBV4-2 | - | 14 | CASSQVGGSHEQYF | TGTGCCAGCAGCCAAGTTGGGGGGAGCCACGAGCAGTACTTC
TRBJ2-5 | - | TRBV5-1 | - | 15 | CASSLVVSSGQTQYF | TGCGCCAGCAGCTTGGTGGTATCCAGCGGGCAGACCCAGTACTTC
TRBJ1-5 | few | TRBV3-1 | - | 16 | CASSPQPGGSNQPQHF | TGTGCCAGCAGCCCGCAGCCCGGGGGGTCCAATCAGCCCCAGCATTTT
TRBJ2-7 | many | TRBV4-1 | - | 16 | CASSQPGRRVSYEQYF | TGCGCCAGCAGCCAACCGGGGAGGAGAGTCTCCTACGAGCAGTACTTC
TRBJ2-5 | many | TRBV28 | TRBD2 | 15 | CASSLAGGPLETQYF | TGTGCCAGCAGTTTAGCGGGAGGGCCTTTAGAGACCCAGTACTTC
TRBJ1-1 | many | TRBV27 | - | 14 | CASTIAPGGTEAFF | TGTGCCAGCACCATTGCCCCGGGAGGGACTGAAGCTTTCTTT